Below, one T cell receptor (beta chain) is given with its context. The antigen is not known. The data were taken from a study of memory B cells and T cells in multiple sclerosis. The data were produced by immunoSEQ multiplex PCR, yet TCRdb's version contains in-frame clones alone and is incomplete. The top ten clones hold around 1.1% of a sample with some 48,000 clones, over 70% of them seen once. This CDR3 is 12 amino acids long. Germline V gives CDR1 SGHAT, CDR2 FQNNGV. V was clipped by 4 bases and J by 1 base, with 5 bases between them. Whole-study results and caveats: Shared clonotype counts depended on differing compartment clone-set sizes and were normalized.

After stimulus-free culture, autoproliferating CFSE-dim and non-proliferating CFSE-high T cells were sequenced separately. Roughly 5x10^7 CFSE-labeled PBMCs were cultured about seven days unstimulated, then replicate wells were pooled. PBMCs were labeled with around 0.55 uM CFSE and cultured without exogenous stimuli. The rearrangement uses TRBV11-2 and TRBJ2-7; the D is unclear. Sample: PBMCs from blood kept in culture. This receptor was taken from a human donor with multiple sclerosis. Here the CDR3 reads CASSSLSYEQYF. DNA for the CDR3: TGTGCCAGCAGCTCCCTTTCCTACGAGCAGTACTTC.